The T cell receptor (beta chain) under discussion was sequenced for a study of CD8+ T cells in alopecia areata. Study at large: Tofacitinib dosing lasted 6 to 18 months, which was then followed by 6 months off drug.

After isolation, RNA underwent reverse transcription to generate cDNA as the sequencing template. The method was immunoSEQ multiplex PCR; TCRdb's version includes in-frame clones alone and lacks a portion of them. The sample holds around 140,000 clones, about 90% seen once. PBMCs were stained for CD3, CD4 and CD8, and CD4+ and CD8+ T cells were sorted. The CDR3 sequence is 18 residues long. Germline V gene data show CDR1 as SEHNR and CDR2 as FQNEAQ (reference sequence). Specimen: CD8+ T cells sorted from blood, collected at week 0. The chain carries TRBV7-9 and TRBJ2-5, with 8 bases fitting TRBD1. The end of the DNA aligns better with TRBJ2-7, so the J call may be wrong. This clonotype was sampled from a human donor with alopecia areata. The CDR3 bases are TGTGCCAGCAGCTCGGTCCCGGGACAGGATTTCACCTCCTACGAGCAGTACTTC. Translation: CASSSVPGQDFTSYEQYF.